Following are 31 T cell receptor beta chains from one sample sequenced in a study of cytomegalovirus exposure and HLA in healthy donors. It was with 60 Vbeta and 13 Jbeta primers that the PCR ran. TCRdb's table, derived via immunoSEQ multiplex PCR, lists solely in-frame clones and lacks some. The repertoire holds about 100,000 clones, with roughly 85% as singletons. The sample comprised PBMCs. The receptor source for this set is a man aged 55 to 70 in good health and CMV-seropositive.

This CDR3 reads CASINVGGSTGELFF. The CDR3 DNA reads TGTGCCAGCATCAACGTGGGGGGGTCCACCGGGGAGCTGTTTTTT. The rearrangement uses TRBV7-9 and TRBJ2-2; 7 bases line up with TRBD2. The CDR3 spans 15 residues. V was clipped by 7 bases and J by 4 bases; unmatched bases: 9. CDR1 and CDR2 from the germline V gene are SEHNR and FQNEAQ (reference sequence).

This rearrangement joins TRBV15 to TRBJ1-4; 8 nucleotides line up with TRBD1. There are 16 residues in the CDR3. The germline gives CDR1 LNHNV, CDR2 YYDKDF (reference sequence). Germline trimming cut 5 bases from V and 7 bases from J; bases unmatched to any gene: 12. The CDR3 reads CATSGGAGQGLEKLFF. The DNA of the CDR3 is TGTGCCACCAGCGGGGGGGCAGGACAGGGTCTTGAAAAACTGTTTTTT.

To note about this clone: Its ends do not fully match the called genes, so a read error is possible. Other DNA sequences from this sample encode an identical CDR3 as well. The chain has TRBV5-1 and TRBJ2-3; D perhaps matches TRBD2 (5 bases). Germline V gives CDR1 SGHRS, CDR2 YFSETQ. The CDR3 contains 15 residues. For the CDR3, the DNA is TGCGCCAGCAGTTTGGCCCCCGGGGGCACAGATACGCAGTATTTT. This translates into CASSLAPGGTDTQYF.

The chain carries TRBV5-1 and TRBJ2-7, with D possibly being TRBD1 (5 bases). This CDR3 is built from 14 residues. The germline V gene has CDR1 SGHRS and CDR2 YFSETQ. The germline V and J ends were trimmed by 4 bases and 0 bases, with 11 bases remaining between them. Here the CDR3 reads CASSPRTSSYEQYF. The CDR3 DNA reads as TGCGCCAGCAGCCCCCGGACAAGCTCCTACGAGCAGTACTTC.

The chain joins TRBV7-9 to TRBJ2-3; TRBD2 is a possible D gene (6 bases). The CDR3 sequence is 14 residues long. Looked up from germline, CDR1 is SEHNR and CDR2 is FQNEAQ (reference sequence). The CDR3 reads CSQAGGELPDTQYF. CDR3 DNA: TGTTCCCAAGCCGGCGGGGAACTCCCAGATACGCAGTATTTT.

The chain combines TRBV5-6 with TRBJ2-5; 7 bases match TRBD1. CDR3 length equals 15 residues. Losses at the gene ends were 3 bases for V and 1 base for J; bases not matched to a gene: 6. Germline CDR1 SGHDT, CDR2 YYEEEE. CDR3 residues: CASSSTGVGQETQYF. The CDR3 DNA follows: TGTGCCAGCAGCTCAACAGGGGTAGGCCAAGAGACCCAGTACTTC.

CDR3 sequence reads: CASSLDPGGAKNIQYF. The CDR3 DNA is TGTGCCAGCAGTTTAGACCCGGGGGGGGCCAAAAACATTCAGTACTTC. The J gene is TRBJ2-4, the V gene TRBV27, with 8 bases matching TRBD2. The junction had 4 bases not matched to a gene; V was cut back by 2 bases and J by 1 base. The V gene's germline CDR1 is MNHEY and CDR2 SMNVEV (reference sequence). The CDR3 extends over 16 amino acids.

This chain uses TRBV2 with TRBJ1-1; D perhaps matches TRBD1 (5 bases). V was cut by 1 base and J by 6 bases, with 12 bases left in between. The CDR3 sequence is 14 residues long. CDR1 and CDR2 from the germline V gene are SNHLY and FYNNEI. CDR3 nucleotide sequence: TGTGCCAGCAGTGAAGGGTTAGGGGCCTCTGAAGCTTTCTTT. It encodes CASSEGLGASEAFF.

The chain recombines TRBV5-8 with TRBJ1-4; 10 bases are a match to TRBD1. V dropped 3 bases and J dropped 8; count of bases not matched to a gene: 7. The CDR3 covers 15 residues. CDR1 and CDR2 (germline): SGHTS, YDEGEE. The CDR3 nucleotides are TGTGCCAGCAGCTCTACGGGACAGGGGCTGGAAAAACTGTTTTTT. Residues: CASSSTGQGLEKLFF.

The chain uses TRBV2 and TRBJ1-5; maybe TRBD1 (6 bases). This CDR3 contains 14 residues. Trimming removed 2 bases from V and 3 bases from J, with 8 bases in between. Germline V gene data show CDR1 as SNHLY and CDR2 as FYNNEI. CDR3 region: CASSENRVNQPQHF. In DNA, the CDR3 is TGTGCCAGCAGTGAAAACAGGGTCAATCAGCCCCAGCATTTT.

This sequence joins TRBV7-2 and TRBJ2-7; 7 positions agree with TRBD1. Trimming removed 4 bases from V and 0 bases from J; junction bases left unmatched: 6. The CDR3 totals 15 residues. Germline values: CDR1 SGHTA, CDR2 FQGNSA. CDR3 DNA: TGTGCCAGCAGCTCCGGACAGGTACTCTCCTACGAGCAGTACTTC. Translation gives CASSSGQVLSYEQYF.

Worth noting for this clone: Additional DNA sequences in this sample encode the identical CDR3. This CDR3 is CASSGTLAGGPGQFF. DNA for the CDR3: TGCGCCAGCAGCGGGACGCTAGCGGGGGGGCCGGGCCAGTTCTTC. The V and J genes are TRBV5-1 and TRBJ2-1, with 12 bases matching TRBD2. The CDR3 runs to 15 residues. V shed 4 bases and J 13 bases; nucleotides not matched to a gene: 12. CDR1 SGHRS and CDR2 YFSETQ come from the germline V gene.

The rearrangement uses TRBV18 and TRBJ1-1; D possibly corresponds to TRBD1 (6 bases). V lost 3 bases and J 8 bases, leaving 13 bases between the germline ends. The CDR3 totals 13 residues. The germline V gene encodes CDR1 KGHSH and CDR2 LQKENI. CDR3 protein: CASSPTGQQEAFF. CDR3 sequence (DNA): TGTGCCAGCTCACCGACAGGTCAACAGGAAGCTTTCTTT.

CDR3 residues: CASSRGTGDNQPQHF. In DNA form, the CDR3 reads TGTGCCAGTAGCAGAGGGACAGGGGATAATCAGCCCCAGCATTTT. The V and J genes are TRBV19 and TRBJ1-5, with TRBD1 identical over 10 bases. CDR1 and CDR2 (germline): LNHDA, SQIVND (reference sequence). V lost 6 bases and J lost 4; bases outside the gene matches: 6. This CDR3 has 15 residues.

V and J are TRBV5-1 and TRBJ1-1; 8 bases align to TRBD1. This CDR3 has 16 residues. CDR1 is SGHRS and CDR2 is YFSETQ in the germline V gene. The ends lost 4 bases at V and 1 base at J; junction bases unmatched: 9. CDR3 loop: CASSLSTGVANTEAFF. Here the CDR3 DNA reads TGCGCCAGCAGCCTATCGACAGGGGTGGCGAACACTGAAGCTTTCTTT.

DNA of the CDR3: TGTGCCAGCAGCCCTCTGACACTTTCCTACGAGCAGTACTTC. Amino acids: CASSPLTLSYEQYF. This chain uses TRBV7-8 with TRBJ2-7; D remains unclear. Germline loops: CDR1 SGHVS, CDR2 FQNEAQ. The CDR3 consists of 14 residues. Trimming cost V 5 bases and J 1 base, with 12 bases left between them.

Turning to this clone: One junction end does not reproduce the germline sequence, and a read error may be involved. The chain links TRBV7-2 to TRBJ1-3; TRBD1 matches 7 bases. This CDR3 has 19 amino acids. CDR1 and CDR2 from the germline V gene are SGHTA and FQGNSA. The CDR3 sequence: CASSSRGRGGTGNGNAIYF. CDR3 coding DNA: TGTGCCAGCAGCTCCAGGGGGAGAGGGGGGACTGGGAACGGAAACGCCATATATTTT.

The rearrangement joins TRBV7-9 to TRBJ2-7; the match to TRBD1 covers 8 bases. Germline CDR1 is SEHNR and CDR2 is FQNEAQ (reference sequence). J was trimmed by 4 bases and V by 5 bases; bases with no gene match: 4. This CDR3 has 13 residues. In nucleotides, the CDR3 is TGTGCCAGCAGCAATACAGGGGGGTACGAGCAGTACTTC. It is translated as CASSNTGGYEQYF.

This clone turned up a few times. The J gene is TRBJ1-2, the V gene TRBV7-8; possibly TRBD1 for D (5 bases). This CDR3 contains 12 residues. V lost 3 bases and J lost 6, with 8 bases in between. Germline V lookup: CDR1 SGHVS, CDR2 FQNEAQ. The CDR3 nucleotides read TGTGCCAGCAGCTTTGACAGTGATGGCTACACCTTC. It translates to CASSFDSDGYTF.

This clone came up once. The chain links TRBV28 to TRBJ1-2; 9 nucleotides align to TRBD1. This CDR3 contains 14 residues. The V gene's germline CDR1 is MDHEN and CDR2 SYDVKM. With 8 bases clipped from V and 4 bases from J, the junction kept 8 bases outside the gene matches. The CDR3 DNA follows: TGTGCCAGCGCCAAGGGACAGGGACCCTATGGCTACACCTTC. Its translation: CASAKGQGPYGYTF.

This sequence joins TRBV2 and TRBJ2-2; D remains unclear. Germline CDR1 SNHLY, CDR2 FYNNEI. This CDR3 has 12 residues. Trimming took 0 bases from V and 8 from J, leaving 4 bases between them. Here the CDR3 DNA reads TGTGCCAGCAGTGAAGCCGCGGGGGAGCTGTTTTTT. Protein sequence: CASSEAAGELFF.

This clone showed up just a few times. The chain is built from TRBV27 and TRBJ1-4; D perhaps matches TRBD1 (5 bases). Trimming took off 5 bases at V and 7 bases at J, with 14 bases between the two ends. In germline, CDR1 is MNHEY, CDR2 SMNVEV (reference sequence). CDR3 length: 14 residues. CDR3: CASSLMDTGEKLFF. In DNA form, the CDR3 reads TGTGCCAGCAGTCTAATGGACACCGGTGAAAAACTGTTTTTT.

This chain uses TRBV6-5 with TRBJ1-3; D is uncertain. Trimming removed 2 bases from V and 10 bases from J, with 18 bases in between. Germline CDR1 MNHEY, CDR2 SVGAGI. This CDR3 region has 15 residues. The CDR3 here is CASSYSWSTRGTIYF. CDR3 coding DNA: TGTGCCAGCAGTTACAGCTGGTCGACAAGAGGGACCATATATTTT.

The CDR3 DNA reads as TGTGCCAGCAGCTTCCGGGACAGGGGAGCCGGGGAGCTGTTTTTT. As protein: CASSFRDRGAGELFF. This chain links TRBV13 with TRBJ2-2; TRBD1 aligns across 10 bases. The germline gives CDR1 PRHDT, CDR2 FYEKMQ (reference sequence). Trimming at V came to 3 bases and at J to 6 bases, leaving 4 bases not matched to a gene. This CDR3 spans 15 amino acids.

This chain joins TRBV15 and TRBJ1-5; a weak D match, TRBD1 (5 bases). V was shortened by 3 bases and J by 3 bases, with 9 bases between the two germline ends. CDR1 LNHNV and CDR2 YYDKDF come from the germline V gene (reference sequence). This CDR3 is 14 amino acids long. The CDR3 loop reads CATSRQGFNQPQHF. DNA for the CDR3: TGTGCCACCAGCAGGCAGGGTTTCAATCAGCCCCAGCATTTT.

This clone was recorded only once. The chain combines TRBV4-2 with TRBJ2-7; D gene unclear. CDR3 length equals 14 residues. Trimming pared 3 bases from V and 0 bases from J, leaving 9 bases between. CDR1 and CDR2 from the germline V gene are LGHNA and YNFKEQ. CDR3 region: CASSHGLPSYEQYF. The CDR3 nucleotides read TGTGCCAGCAGCCATGGCTTGCCCTCCTACGAGCAGTACTTC.

This chain links TRBV7-2 with TRBJ2-5; tentative D call: TRBD2 (5 bases). The DNA end is a closer match to TRBJ2-7, so the J assignment may be wrong. Germline loops: CDR1 SGHTA, CDR2 FQGNSA. CDR3 length equals 15 residues. CDR3 protein: CASEGRASGGYEQYF. The DNA for the CDR3 is TGTGCCAGCGAGGGCCGGGCAAGCGGAGGCTACGAGCAGTACTTC.

The chain carries TRBV11-2 and TRBJ1-5; D is unresolved. V lost 0 bases and J 4 bases, leaving 4 bases between the germline ends. This CDR3 contains 13 residues. The germline gives CDR1 SGHAT, CDR2 FQNNGV. The CDR3: CASSLEANQPQHF. The CDR3, as DNA: TGTGCCAGCAGCTTAGAAGCTAATCAGCCCCAGCATTTT. The variable domain in full, completed from reference TRBV11-2 and TRBJ1-5, reads EAGVAQSPRYKIIEKRQSVAFWCNPISGHATLYWYQQILGQGPKLLIQFQNNGVVDDSQLPKDRFSAERLKGVDSTLKIQPAKLEDSAVYLCASSLEANQPQHFGDGTRLSIL.

The chain employs TRBV30 and TRBJ2-2; 7 bases map to TRBD2. V shed 0 bases, J shed 6 bases, and the junction held 13 bases outside the gene matches. Germline V gene sequence: CDR1 GTSNPN, CDR2 SVGIG (reference sequence). The CDR3 is 17 residues long. In DNA form, the CDR3 reads TGTGCCTGGAGTGTAGGAACAGGCCGGGCGGGAGCCGGGGAGCTGTTTTTT. This gives the protein CAWSVGTGRAGAGELFF.

The rearrangement links TRBV18 to TRBJ1-2; D is perhaps TRBD1 (6 bases). Germline V gives CDR1 KGHSH, CDR2 LQKENI. The CDR3 consists of 12 residues. With 3 bases removed from V and 6 bases from J, the gap between germline ends came to 8 bases. The CDR3 DNA reads as TGTGCCAGCTCACCCGACAGGAATGGCTACACCTTC. Amino acids: CASSPDRNGYTF.

J is TRBJ2-3 and V is TRBV29-1, with 10 bases identical to TRBD2. The CDR3 runs 14 residues. Germline trimming cut 6 bases from V and 2 bases from J; bases unmatched to any gene: 5. Per the germline V gene, CDR1 is SQVTM and CDR2 is ANQGSEA. The CDR3 DNA reads as TGCAGCGTGGTACTAGCGGGGTTCACAGATACGCAGTATTTT. Encoded protein: CSVVLAGFTDTQYF.